The clone carrying this T cell receptor beta chain was observed at least ten times. The antigen is unknown. The data originate from a study of T cells in Graves' hyperthyroidism and ophthalmopathy. Overall study results and limits: The model predicted ophthalmopathy a median 6.5 months before onset. Blood also held most thyroid clonotypes expanded beyond 0.001.

Germline V CDR1 and CDR2: SGHRS, YFSETQ. This CDR3 comprises 14 residues. V was cut by 0 bases and J by 4 bases, with 7 bases left in between. Patients having uncontrolled infection, another autoimmune disease, pregnancy or lactation were not included. RNA transcripts yielded amplified TCR beta CDR3 regions. When the TCR CDR3 underwent first-round RT-PCR, the HTBI primer set was used. TCRdb re-called the multiplex PCR reads through MiXCR, storing one row per CDR3 protein. The table lists approximately 520,000 distinct CDR3 sequences, roughly 20% of them singletons, with around 27% in the top ten. The receptor's source is a man aged 18 to 35 with Graves' hyperthyroidism. The specimen sequenced was blood. The chain is built from TRBV5-1 and TRBJ2-2; D is ambiguous. CDR3 DNA: TGCGCCAGCAGCTTGGAGGCTTTCACCGGGGAGCTGTTTTTT. This encodes CASSLEAFTGELFF.